This is a list of T cell receptor beta chains from one sample in a study of beta chain features in type 1 diabetes. TCRdb's copy holds only in-frame clones and misses some; the assay was immunoSEQ multiplex PCR. The data show 400,000 to 500,000 clones, 11% to 15% seen once. Sequenced material: naive CD4+ T cells from blood. The receptor set was obtained from a man aged 25-45 years in good health. CDR3s include the opening cysteine and the closing phenylalanine or tryptophan. D genes are given only for firm matches. Rows may omit the clone size; those that give it use once, few, many or a size class.

size	D	V	J	CDR3	DNA
few	TRBD1	TRBV9	TRBJ1-6	CASSVDRGTSPLHF	TGTGCCAGCAGCGTCGACAGGGGAACTTCACCCCTCCACTTT
few	.	TRBV14	TRBJ1-5	CASSQIFNGPQHF	TGTGCCAGCAGCCAAATTTTCAATGGGCCCCAGCATTTT
few	TRBD2	TRBV7-2	TRBJ2-5	CASSSGLAGVETQYF	TGTGCCAGCAGCTCGGGACTAGCGGGAGTAGAGACCCAGTACTTC
.	TRBD1	TRBV19	TRBJ1-2	CASSPGTVALSNYGYTF	TGTGCCAGTAGCCCCGGGACAGTGGCATTATCTAACTATGGCTACACCTTC
.	TRBD1	TRBV5-6	TRBJ2-5	CASSSGQGRRETQYF	TGTGCCAGCAGCTCTGGACAGGGGCGAAGGGAGACCCAGTACTTC
.	.	TRBV5-1	TRBJ2-5	CASSSNGQIRETQYF	TGCGCCAGCAGCTCTAACGGACAGATAAGAGAGACCCAGTACTTC
.	.	TRBV7-2	TRBJ2-7	CASSLGGKSYEQYF	TGTGCCAGCAGCTTAGGCGGCAAAAGCTACGAGCAGTACTTC
few	.	TRBV4-3	TRBJ2-1	CASGETGQGEQFF	TGCGCCAGCGGGGAGACGGGGCAAGGGGAGCAGTTCTTC
.	TRBD1	TRBV29-1	TRBJ2-2	CSAQGTAITGELFF	TGCAGCGCGCAAGGGACAGCTATTACCGGGGAGCTGTTTTTT
few	.	TRBV7-7	TRBJ1-1	CASSLVREPKTGGGEAFF	TGTGCTAGCAGCTTAGTTAGGGAACCAAAGACGGGAGGGGGTGAAGCTTTCTTT
.	.	TRBV19	TRBJ2-2	CASTPGPTPGELFF	TGTGCCAGTACCCCGGGACCAACACCCGGGGAGCTGTTTTTT
.	TRBD1	TRBV5-4	TRBJ2-2	CASSTGQGTNGELFF	TGTGCCAGCAGCACCGGACAGGGAACGAACGGGGAGCTGTTTTTT
few	TRBD1	TRBV6-1	TRBJ2-1	CASREHGWTGGYEQFF	TGTGCCAGCAGAGAACACGGTTGGACAGGGGGTTATGAGCAGTTCTTC
.	.	TRBV29-1	TRBJ2-7	CSVGQFFSEQYF	TGCAGCGTTGGACAGTTTTTCTCCGAGCAGTACTTC
.	.	TRBV5-1	TRBJ2-1	CASSLGAAYNEQFF	TGCGCCAGCAGCTTGGGCGCAGCCTACAATGAGCAGTTCTTC
.	.	TRBV6-6	TRBJ2-1	CASSLGNEQFF	TGTGCCAGCAGTTTGGGGAATGAGCAGTTCTTC